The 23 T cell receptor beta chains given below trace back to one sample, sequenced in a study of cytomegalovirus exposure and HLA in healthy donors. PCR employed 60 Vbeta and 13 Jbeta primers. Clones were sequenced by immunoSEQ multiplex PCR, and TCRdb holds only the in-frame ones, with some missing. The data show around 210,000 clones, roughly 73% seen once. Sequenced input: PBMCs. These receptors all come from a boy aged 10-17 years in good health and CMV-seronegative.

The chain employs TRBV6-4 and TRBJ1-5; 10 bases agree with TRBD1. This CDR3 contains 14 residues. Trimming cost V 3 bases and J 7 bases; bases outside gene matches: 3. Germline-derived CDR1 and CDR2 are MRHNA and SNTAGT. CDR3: CASSEGQGTQPQHF. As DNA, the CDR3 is TGTGCCAGCAGTGAGGGACAGGGGACCCAGCCCCAGCATTTT.

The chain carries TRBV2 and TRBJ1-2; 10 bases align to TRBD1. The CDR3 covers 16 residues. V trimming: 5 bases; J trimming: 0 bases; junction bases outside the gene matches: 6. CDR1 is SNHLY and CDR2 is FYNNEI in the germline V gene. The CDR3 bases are TGTGCCAGCAGTCCGGACAGGGGGATCTCTAACTATGGCTACACCTTC. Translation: CASSPDRGISNYGYTF.

The CDR3 bases are TGTGCCAGCAGCTTGGGGACAGGGCCGAACACTGAAGCTTTCTTT. Translated: CASSLGTGPNTEAFF. The chain has TRBV5-8 and TRBJ1-1; 8 bases agree with TRBD1. Looked up from germline, CDR1 is SGHTS and CDR2 is YDEGEE. The length of the CDR3 is 15 residues. The V gene end was trimmed by 0 bases and the J gene end by 1 base; junction bases not matched to a gene: 2.

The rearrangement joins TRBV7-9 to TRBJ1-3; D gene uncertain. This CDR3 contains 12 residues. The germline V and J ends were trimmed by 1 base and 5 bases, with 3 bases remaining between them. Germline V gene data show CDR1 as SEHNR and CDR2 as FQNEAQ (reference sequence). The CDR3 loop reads CASSLGRNTIYF. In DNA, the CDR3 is TGTGCCAGCAGCTTAGGTAGAAACACCATATATTTT.

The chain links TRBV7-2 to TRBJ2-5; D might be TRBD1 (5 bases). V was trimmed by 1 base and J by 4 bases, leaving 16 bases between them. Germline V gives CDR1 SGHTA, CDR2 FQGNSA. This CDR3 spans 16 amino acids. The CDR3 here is CASSLGFPQGVETQYF. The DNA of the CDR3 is TGTGCCAGCAGCTTAGGCTTCCCTCAAGGGGTAGAGACCCAGTACTTC. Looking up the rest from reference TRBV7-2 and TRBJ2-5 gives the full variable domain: GAGVSQSPSNKVTEKGKDVELRCDPISGHTALYWYRQSLGQGLEFLIYFQGNSAPDKSGLPSDRFSAERTGGSVSTLTIQRTQQEDSAVYLCASSLGFPQGVETQYFGPGTRLLVL.

CDR3 DNA: TGTGCCTGGGGTAGGATCCAGGGGACTGAAGCTTTCTTT. As protein: CAWGRIQGTEAFF. V is TRBV30 and J is TRBJ1-1; a possible D gene is TRBD1 (6 bases). This CDR3 region has 13 residues. Germline V CDR1 and CDR2: GTSNPN, SVGIG (reference sequence). V was clipped by 5 bases and J by 5 bases, with 15 bases between them.

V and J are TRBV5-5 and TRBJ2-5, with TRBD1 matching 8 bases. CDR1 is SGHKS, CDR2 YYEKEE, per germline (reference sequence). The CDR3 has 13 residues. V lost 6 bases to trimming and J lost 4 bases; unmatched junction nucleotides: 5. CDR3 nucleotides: TGTGCCAGCAAAGGGGGGACAGGAGAGACCCAGTACTTC. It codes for CASKGGTGETQYF.

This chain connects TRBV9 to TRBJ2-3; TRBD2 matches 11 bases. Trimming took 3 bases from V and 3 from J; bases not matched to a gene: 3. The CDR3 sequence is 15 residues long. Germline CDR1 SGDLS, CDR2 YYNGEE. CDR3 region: CASSGSGGATDTQYF. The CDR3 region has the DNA TGTGCCAGCAGCGGTAGCGGGGGGGCGACAGATACGCAGTATTTT.

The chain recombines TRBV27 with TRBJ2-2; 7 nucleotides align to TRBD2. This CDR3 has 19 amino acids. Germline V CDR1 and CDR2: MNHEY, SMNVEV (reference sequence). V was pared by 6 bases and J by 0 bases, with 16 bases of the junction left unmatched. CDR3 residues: CASRHSVFLAATNTGELFF. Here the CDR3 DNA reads TGTGCCAGCAGGCACTCGGTATTCCTAGCGGCTACGAACACCGGGGAGCTGTTTTTT.

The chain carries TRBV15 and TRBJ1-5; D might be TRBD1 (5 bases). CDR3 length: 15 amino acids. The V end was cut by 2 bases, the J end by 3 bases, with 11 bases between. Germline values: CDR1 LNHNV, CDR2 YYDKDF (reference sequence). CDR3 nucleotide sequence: TGTGCCACCAGCAGACAGGGACTGTTCAATCAGCCCCAGCATTTT. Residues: CATSRQGLFNQPQHF.

The CDR3, as DNA: TGCGCCAGCAGCCAAGAAACCGAGACCGGGACAGGGCAAGAGACCCAGTACTTC. This gives the protein CASSQETETGTGQETQYF. V gene TRBV4-1 combines with J gene TRBJ2-5, with 9 bases aligning to TRBD1. Germline CDR1 reads MGHRA; CDR2 reads YSYEKL. The CDR3 spans 18 residues. Germline trimming cut 0 bases from V and 2 bases from J; bases unmatched to any gene: 10.

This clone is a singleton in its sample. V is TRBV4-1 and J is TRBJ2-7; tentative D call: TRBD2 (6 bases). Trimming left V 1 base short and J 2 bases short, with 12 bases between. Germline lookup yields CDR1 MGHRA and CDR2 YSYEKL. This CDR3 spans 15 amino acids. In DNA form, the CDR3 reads TGCGCCAGCAGCCAAGTAGCGGCTCGAACCTACGAGCAGTACTTC. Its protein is CASSQVAARTYEQYF.

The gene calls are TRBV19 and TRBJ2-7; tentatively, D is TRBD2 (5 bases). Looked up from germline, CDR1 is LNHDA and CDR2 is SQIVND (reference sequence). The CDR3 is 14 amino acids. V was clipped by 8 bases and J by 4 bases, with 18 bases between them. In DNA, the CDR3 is TGTGCCAGTGGGAACCGGGATGGGGAATACGAGCAGTACTTC. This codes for CASGNRDGEYEQYF. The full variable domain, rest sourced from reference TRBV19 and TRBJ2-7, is DGGITQSPKYLFRKEGQNVTLSCEQNLNHDAMYWYRQDPGQGLRLIYYSQIVNDFQKGDIAEGYSVSREKKESFPLTVTSAQKNPTAFYLCASGNRDGEYEQYFGPGTRLTVT.

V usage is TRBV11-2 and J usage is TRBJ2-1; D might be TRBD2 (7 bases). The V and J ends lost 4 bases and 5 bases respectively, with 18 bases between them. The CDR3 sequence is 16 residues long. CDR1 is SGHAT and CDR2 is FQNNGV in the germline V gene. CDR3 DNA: TGTGCCAGCAGCTCAGAACTAGCGAGGGGGGACAATGAGCAGTTCTTC. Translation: CASSSELARGDNEQFF.

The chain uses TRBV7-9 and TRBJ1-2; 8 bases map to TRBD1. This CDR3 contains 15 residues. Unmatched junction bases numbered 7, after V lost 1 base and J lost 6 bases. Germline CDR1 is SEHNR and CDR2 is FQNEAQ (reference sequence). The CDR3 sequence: CASSLETGDRNGYTF. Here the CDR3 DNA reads TGTGCCAGCAGCTTAGAGACAGGGGATAGGAATGGCTACACCTTC.

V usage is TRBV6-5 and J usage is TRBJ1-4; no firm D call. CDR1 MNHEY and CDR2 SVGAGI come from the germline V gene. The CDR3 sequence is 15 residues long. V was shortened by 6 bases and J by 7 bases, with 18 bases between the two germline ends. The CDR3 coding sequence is TGTGCCAGCAGAGCCCTGACAAGCCGCCCTGAAAAACTGTTTTTT. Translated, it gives CASRALTSRPEKLFF.

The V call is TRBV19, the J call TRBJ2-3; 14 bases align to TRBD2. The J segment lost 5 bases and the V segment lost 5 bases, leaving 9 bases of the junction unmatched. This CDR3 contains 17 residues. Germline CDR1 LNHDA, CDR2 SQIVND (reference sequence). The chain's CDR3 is CASSLGLAGAKGDTQYF. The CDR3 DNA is TGTGCCAGTAGTCTGGGACTAGCGGGGGCCAAGGGAGATACGCAGTATTTT. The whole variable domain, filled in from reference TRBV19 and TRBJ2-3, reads DGGITQSPKYLFRKEGQNVTLSCEQNLNHDAMYWYRQDPGQGLRLIYYSQIVNDFQKGDIAEGYSVSREKKESFPLTVTSAQKNPTAFYLCASSLGLAGAKGDTQYFGPGTRLTVL.

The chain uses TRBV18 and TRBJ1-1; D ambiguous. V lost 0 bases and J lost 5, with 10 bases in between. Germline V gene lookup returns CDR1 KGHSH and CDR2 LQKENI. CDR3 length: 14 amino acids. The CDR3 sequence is CASSPPAGGTEAFF. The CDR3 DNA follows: TGTGCCAGCTCACCACCCGCAGGAGGTACTGAAGCTTTCTTT.

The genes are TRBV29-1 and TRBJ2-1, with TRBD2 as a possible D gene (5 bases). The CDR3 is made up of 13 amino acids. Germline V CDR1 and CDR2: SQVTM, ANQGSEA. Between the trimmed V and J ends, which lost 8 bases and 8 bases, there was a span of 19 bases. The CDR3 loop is CSQKRAPGDEQFF. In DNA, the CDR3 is TGCAGCCAAAAACGGGCCCCCGGGGATGAGCAGTTCTTC.

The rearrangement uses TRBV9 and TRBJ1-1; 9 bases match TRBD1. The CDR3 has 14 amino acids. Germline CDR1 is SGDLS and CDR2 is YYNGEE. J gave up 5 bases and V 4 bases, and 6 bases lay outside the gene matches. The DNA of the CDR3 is TGTGCCAGCAGCCCTTTGACAGGGGGGACTGAAGCTTTCTTT. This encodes CASSPLTGGTEAFF.

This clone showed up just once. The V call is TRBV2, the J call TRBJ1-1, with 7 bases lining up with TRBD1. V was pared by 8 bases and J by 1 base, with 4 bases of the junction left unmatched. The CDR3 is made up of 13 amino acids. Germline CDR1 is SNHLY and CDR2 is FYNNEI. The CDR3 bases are TGTGCCAGCTTGTACAGGGGGAACACTGAAGCTTTCTTT. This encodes CASLYRGNTEAFF.

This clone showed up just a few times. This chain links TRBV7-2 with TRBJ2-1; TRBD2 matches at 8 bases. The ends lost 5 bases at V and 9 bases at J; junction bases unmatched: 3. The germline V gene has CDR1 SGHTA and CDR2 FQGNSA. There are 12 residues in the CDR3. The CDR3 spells CASSLAGGEQFF. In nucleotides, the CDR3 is TGTGCCAGCAGCCTGGCGGGGGGTGAGCAGTTCTTC. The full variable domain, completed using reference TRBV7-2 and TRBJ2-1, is GAGVSQSPSNKVTEKGKDVELRCDPISGHTALYWYRQSLGQGLEFLIYFQGNSAPDKSGLPSDRFSAERTGGSVSTLTIQRTQQEDSAVYLCASSLAGGEQFFGPGTRLTVL.

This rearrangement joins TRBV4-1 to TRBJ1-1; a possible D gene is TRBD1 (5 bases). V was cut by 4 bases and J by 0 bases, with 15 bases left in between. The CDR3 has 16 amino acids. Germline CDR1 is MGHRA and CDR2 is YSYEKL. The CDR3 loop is CASSPGVQVVNTEAFF. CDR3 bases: TGCGCCAGCAGCCCGGGAGTACAGGTCGTGAACACTGAAGCTTTCTTT.